This TCR beta chain was identified during a study of CD8+CD57+ T cells in acquired aplastic anemia. In the study overall: Quantities of DNA derived from sorted CD4+ and CD8+ cells averaged approximately 3.3 ug. Broader study findings: Patients and controls had CD8+ Simpson's diversity values that were not significantly distinct.

Regarding this clonotype: The antigen is undetermined.

Genomic DNA served as template for TCR beta VDJ and CDR3 profiling. TCRdb fed the reads into MiXCR, producing one record per CDR3 protein. Among about 110,000 distinct CDR3 sequences listed, 51% were seen once. V was clipped by 1 base and J by 0 bases; unmatched bases: 1. The CDR3 runs to 16 residues. Germline lookup yields CDR1 SGHKS and CDR2 YYEKEE (reference sequence). Sequencing used sorted CD4+, CD8+, or CD8+CD57+ T cells (not recorded which) from PBMCs. The sequence derives from a human donor in good health, serving as a control. The J gene is TRBJ2-2, the V gene TRBV5-5; 9 bases are a match to TRBD2. The CDR3 region has the DNA TGTGCCAGCAGCTTGCGCGGGGGGGCGAACACCGGGGAGCTGTTTTTT. This gives the protein CASSLRGGANTGELFF.